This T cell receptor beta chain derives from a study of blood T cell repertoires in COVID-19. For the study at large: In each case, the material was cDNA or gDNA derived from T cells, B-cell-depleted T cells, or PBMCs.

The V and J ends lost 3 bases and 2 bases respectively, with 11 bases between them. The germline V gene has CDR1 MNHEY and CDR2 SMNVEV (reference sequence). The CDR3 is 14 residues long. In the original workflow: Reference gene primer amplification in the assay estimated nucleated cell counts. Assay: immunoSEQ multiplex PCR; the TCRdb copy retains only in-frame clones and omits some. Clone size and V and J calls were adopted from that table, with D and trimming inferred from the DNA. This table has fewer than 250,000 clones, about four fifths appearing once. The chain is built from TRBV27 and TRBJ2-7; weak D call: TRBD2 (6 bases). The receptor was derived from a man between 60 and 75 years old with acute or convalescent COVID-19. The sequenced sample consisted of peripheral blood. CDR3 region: CASSFGGSPYEQYF. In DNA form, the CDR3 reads TGTGCCAGCAGTTTTGGGGGGAGCCCCTACGAGCAGTACTTC.